Following are 16 T cell receptor beta chains from one sample sequenced in a study of ipilimumab plus nivolumab after autologous stem cell transplantation. The data were produced by immunoSEQ multiplex PCR, yet TCRdb's version contains in-frame clones alone and is incomplete. The repertoire has 15,000 to 20,000 clones, roughly four fifths of them found once; the top ten carry about 6.4%. Sequencing used PBMCs, obtained in a trial of ipilimumab plus nivolumab as post-transplant consolidation. These receptors all come from a male donor with diffuse large B-cell lymphoma.

The chain recombines TRBV10-1 with TRBJ2-2, with TRBD1 identical over 8 bases. The CDR3 has 17 residues. Trimming at V came to 6 bases and at J to 0 bases, leaving 9 bases not matched to a gene. CDR1 and CDR2 (germline): WNHNN, SYGVQD (reference sequence). The CDR3 DNA reads as TGCGCCAGCAGCGAGGACAGGGCCCAGGCGAACACCGGGGAGCTGTTTTTT. Protein: CASSEDRAQANTGELFF.

The rearrangement uses TRBV5-1 and TRBJ1-4; 9 nucleotides match TRBD1. CDR1 is SGHRS, CDR2 YFSETQ, per germline. The CDR3 runs to 15 residues. V gave up 3 bases and J gave up 2 bases; unmatched junction bases: 2. The CDR3 DNA reads as TGCGCCAGCAGCTGGGGACAGGGCACTAATGAAAAACTGTTTTTT. Protein product: CASSWGQGTNEKLFF.

The chain is built from TRBV4-3 and TRBJ2-2; D not resolved. The CDR3 is made up of 19 amino acids. Trimming pared 0 bases from V and 6 bases from J, leaving 23 bases between. Germline assignment: CDR1 LGHNA and CDR2 YSLEER. This CDR3 is CASSQEIQNEWITPGELFF. As DNA, the CDR3 is TGCGCCAGCAGCCAAGAGATACAGAATGAATGGATCACCCCCGGGGAGCTGTTTTTT.

This rearrangement joins TRBV15 to TRBJ2-3; TRBD2 matches at 8 bases. CDR1 is LNHNV and CDR2 is YYDKDF in the germline V gene (reference sequence). The junction had 5 bases not matched to a gene; V was cut back by 2 bases and J by 4 bases. CDR3 length: 15 amino acids. Here the CDR3 DNA reads TGTGCCACCAGCAGAACGGGGGGGAAGGCAGATACGCAGTATTTT. This codes for CATSRTGGKADTQYF.

V and J are TRBV19 and TRBJ2-1; no clear D gene. This CDR3 spans 11 amino acids. Trimming took 6 bases from V and 10 from J, leaving 10 bases between them. Per germline, CDR1 LNHDA and CDR2 SQIVND (reference sequence). The DNA for the CDR3 is TGTGCCAGTAGGGGCGGCAGAGAGCAGTTCTTC. It translates to CASRGGREQFF.

This clone was recorded a few times. The genes are TRBV5-4 and TRBJ2-5; D is perhaps TRBD1 or TRBD2 (5 bases each). The CDR3 totals 13 residues. In germline, CDR1 is SGHNT, CDR2 YYREEE (reference sequence). Trimming took off 6 bases at V and 9 bases at J, with 18 bases between the two ends. In DNA form, the CDR3 reads TGTGCCAGCACACCGGGACCCTCTCCCCCCCAGTACTTC. Translation: CASTPGPSPPQYF.

The chain has TRBV9 and TRBJ1-1, with D possibly matching TRBD1 (6 bases). CDR1 and CDR2 (germline): SGDLS, YYNGEE. Between the trimmed V and J ends, which lost 3 bases and 1 base, there was a span of 13 bases. The CDR3 is made up of 15 amino acids. CDR3 bases: TGTGCCAGCAGCGCGTCCGGGACACAGAACACTGAAGCTTTCTTT. This encodes CASSASGTQNTEAFF.

V usage is TRBV6-5 and J usage is TRBJ1-4; D unresolved. Trimming took 6 bases from V and 8 from J, leaving 7 bases between them. The CDR3 sequence is 11 residues long. Germline CDR1 MNHEY, CDR2 SVGAGI. DNA for the CDR3: TGTGCCAGCAGAGGCGAGGAAAAACTGTTTTTT. This sequence encodes CASRGEEKLFF.

CDR3 bases: TGTGCCAGCAGCTGGGAGACAGTTAACACTGAAGCTTTCTTT. As protein: CASSWETVNTEAFF. The chain combines TRBV6-6 with TRBJ1-1, with TRBD1 as a possible D gene (5 bases). V lost 6 bases and J lost 2, with 13 bases in between. CDR3 size: 14 residues. Per the germline V gene, CDR1 is MNHNY and CDR2 is SVGAGI (reference sequence).

The J gene is TRBJ2-7, the V gene TRBV7-2; D call uncertain. Trimming pared 0 bases from V and 6 bases from J, leaving 6 bases between. Germline lookup yields CDR1 SGHTA and CDR2 FQGNSA. CDR3 length equals 12 residues. The CDR3 DNA sequence: TGTGCCAGCAGCTTAGCGGGTTCCGAGCAGTACTTC. It specifies CASSLAGSEQYF.

The chain has TRBV6-4 and TRBJ2-3; D is possibly TRBD1 (7 bases). The CDR3 spans 13 residues. V shed 4 bases and J shed 8 bases, with 13 bases lying between them. Per germline, CDR1 MRHNA and CDR2 SNTAGT. The CDR3 DNA follows: TGTGCCAGCAGTGTGGACAGGCGGGGTACGCAGTATTTT. Encoded protein: CASSVDRRGTQYF.

The chain employs TRBV7-9 and TRBJ2-3, with 13 bases matching TRBD2. This CDR3 contains 16 residues. The J segment lost 1 base and the V segment lost 5 bases, leaving 3 bases of the junction unmatched. Looked up from germline, CDR1 is SEHNR and CDR2 is FQNEAQ (reference sequence). The CDR3 DNA reads as TGTGCCAGCAGCCGAGGACTAGCGGGGGGCACAGATACGCAGTATTTT. Protein: CASSRGLAGGTDTQYF.

The chain joins TRBV14 to TRBJ1-1; D possibly corresponds to TRBD1 (6 bases). Germline V lookup: CDR1 SGHDN, CDR2 FVKESK. Trimming took 5 bases from V and 3 from J, leaving 10 bases between them. The CDR3 sequence is 13 residues long. CDR3 in amino acids: CASSSQGDTEAFF. The DNA for the CDR3 is TGTGCCAGCAGCTCACAGGGAGACACTGAAGCTTTCTTT.

The chain uses TRBV7-2 and TRBJ2-5, with D perhaps matching TRBD2 (6 bases). The CDR3 length is 15 residues. Germline-derived CDR1 and CDR2 are SGHTA and FQGNSA. The V end was cut by 5 bases, the J end by 3 bases, with 16 bases between. CDR3 amino acids: CASSAQLRGEETQYF. CDR3 coding DNA: TGTGCCAGCAGCGCCCAACTGCGGGGTGAAGAGACCCAGTACTTC.

This chain joins TRBV2 and TRBJ2-2, with a possible D match to TRBD2 (6 bases). V lost 6 bases to trimming and J lost 4 bases, with 15 bases between them. This CDR3 region has 15 residues. Germline V lookup: CDR1 SNHLY, CDR2 FYNNEI. The chain's CDR3 is CASRDFGGSTGELFF. In DNA, the CDR3 is TGTGCCAGCAGAGACTTCGGGGGATCCACCGGGGAGCTGTTTTTT.

The V gene is TRBV27, the J gene TRBJ2-7; no definite D call. V dropped 6 bases and J dropped 4 bases, with 4 bases sitting between them. The CDR3 is 10 amino acids. Germline V gene lookup returns CDR1 MNHEY and CDR2 SMNVEV (reference sequence). The CDR3 DNA follows: TGTGCCAGCAGCGGATACGAGCAGTACTTC. It codes for CASSGYEQYF.